This T cell receptor (beta chain) was sequenced during a study of CD8+CD57+ T cells in acquired aplastic anemia. Using genomic DNA as the template, TCR beta VDJ and CDR3 profiling was carried out. MiXCR was run by TCRdb on the reads, yielding one entry per CDR3 protein. In the table there are approximately 170,000 distinct CDR3 sequences, around 43% of which are singletons. Those patients picked for sequencing had displayed CD8+CD57+ cell expansion on flow cytometry. CDR3 size: 15 residues. V shed 4 bases, J shed 5 bases, and the junction held 6 bases outside the gene matches. CDR1 and CDR2 (germline): SNHLY, FYNNEI.

Sequenced material: sorted CD4+, CD8+, or CD8+CD57+ T cells (not recorded which) from PBMCs. The source of this sequence is a human donor with aplastic anemia. The chain combines TRBV2 with TRBJ1-4; TRBD1 matches 8 bases. The CDR3 DNA is TGTGCCAGCAGTGTGTCCGGACAGGGAAATGAAAAACTGTTTTTT. Amino acids: CASSVSGQGNEKLFF.